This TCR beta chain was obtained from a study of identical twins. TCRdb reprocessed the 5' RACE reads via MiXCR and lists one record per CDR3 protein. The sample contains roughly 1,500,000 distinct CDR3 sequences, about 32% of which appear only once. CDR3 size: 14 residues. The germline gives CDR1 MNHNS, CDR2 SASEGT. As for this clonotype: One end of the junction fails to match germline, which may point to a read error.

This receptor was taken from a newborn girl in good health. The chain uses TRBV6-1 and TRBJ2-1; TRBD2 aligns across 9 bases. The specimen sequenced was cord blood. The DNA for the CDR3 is TGTGCCAGCAAGTTGACTAGCGGAAACAATGTGCAGTTCTTC. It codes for CASKLTSGNNVQFF.